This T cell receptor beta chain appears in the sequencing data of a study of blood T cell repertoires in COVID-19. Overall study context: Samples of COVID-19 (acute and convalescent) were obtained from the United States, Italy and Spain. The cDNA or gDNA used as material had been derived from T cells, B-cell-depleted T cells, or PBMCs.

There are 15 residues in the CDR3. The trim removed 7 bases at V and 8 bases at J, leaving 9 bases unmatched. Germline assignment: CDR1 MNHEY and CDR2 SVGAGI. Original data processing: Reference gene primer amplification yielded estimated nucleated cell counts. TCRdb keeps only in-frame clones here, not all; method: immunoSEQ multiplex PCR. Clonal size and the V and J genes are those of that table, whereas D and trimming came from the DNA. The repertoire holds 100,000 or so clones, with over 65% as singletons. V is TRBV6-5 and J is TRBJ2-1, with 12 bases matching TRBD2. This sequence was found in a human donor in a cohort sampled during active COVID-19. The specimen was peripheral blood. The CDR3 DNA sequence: TGTGCCAGCATTTCTAGCGGGAGGGCCCTCGATGAGCAGTTCTTC. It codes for CASISSGRALDEQFF.